Here is one T cell receptor beta chain with its context. What it recognizes is unknown. The sample comes from a study of T-cell memory formation after mild COVID-19. Study at large: Largely donor-specific sequence clusters came from two donors.

Germline V gene sequence: CDR1 SGHRS, CDR2 YFSETQ. The CDR3 has 18 residues. Trimming stripped 4 bases from V and 5 bases from J, with 27 bases between. Study observations and caveats: Day 15 to 85 contractors were CD4/CD8 balanced; later expanders leaned CD4+. Within pre-infection memory, some responding clones were found, suggesting cross-reactive memory joined.

5'RACE, which relied on constant-segment primers, yielded TCR alpha and TCR beta cDNA libraries carrying sample barcodes and UMIs. Via MiXCR, TCRdb re-called the 5' RACE reads, giving one row per CDR3 protein. The sample has fewer than 300,000 distinct CDR3 sequences; 18% are singletons. The chain recombines TRBV5-1 with TRBJ1-1; no definite D call. The sample taken for sequencing was PBMCs or a T cell subset sorted from them (not recorded which). The sequence was obtained from a young man who had mild COVID-19 (a few samples of this study predate the infection). Cell type and time point are not known. The CDR3 region is CASSLRPLWGSESTEAFF. The CDR3 nucleotides read TGCGCCAGCAGCCTTCGACCTCTTTGGGGAAGTGAAAGTACTGAAGCTTTCTTT.